These 18 T cell receptor beta chains were all obtained from the same sample, sequenced in a study of blood T cell repertoires in COVID-19. The assay was immunoSEQ multiplex PCR, and TCRdb's table has in-frame clones only and misses some. The data hold about 140,000 clones, with around 84% observed a single time. Sequenced input: peripheral blood. The receptor source for this set is a woman between 55 and 75 years old with acute or convalescent COVID-19.

This clone showed up just a few times. This rearrangement joins TRBV30 to TRBJ1-6, with TRBD1 identical over 7 bases. The V and J ends lost 3 bases and 6 bases, in that order; junction bases with no gene match: 5. Germline lookup yields CDR1 GTSNPN and CDR2 SVGIG (reference sequence). The CDR3 is made up of 14 amino acids. CDR3 sequence (DNA): TGTGCCTGGAGCCCGGGACAGCCTAATTCACCCCTCCACTTT. It codes for CAWSPGQPNSPLHF.

The rearrangement uses TRBV5-1 and TRBJ2-5, with 11 nucleotides matching TRBD2. Germline V CDR1 and CDR2: SGHRS, YFSETQ. The length of the CDR3 is 15 residues. V shed 4 bases, J shed 5 bases, and the junction held 7 bases outside the gene matches. The CDR3 DNA sequence: TGCGCCAGCAGCGGTAGCGGGGGGGCTCGGGAGACCCAGTACTTC. This translates into CASSGSGGARETQYF. Together with reference TRBV5-1 and TRBJ2-5, the CDR3 gives the full variable domain: KAGVTQTPRYLIKTRGQQVTLSCSPISGHRSVSWYQQTPGQGLQFLFEYFSETQRNKGNFPGRFSGRQFSNSRSEMNVSTLELGDSALYLCASSGSGGARETQYFGPGTRLLVL.

The V and J genes are TRBV5-1 and TRBJ2-2, with D possibly TRBD1 on 6 matching bases. CDR3 length equals 17 residues. Trimming left V 0 bases short and J 4 bases short, with 16 bases between. CDR1 SGHRS and CDR2 YFSETQ come from the germline V gene. CDR3: CASSLVGGMGLTGELFF. The DNA for the CDR3 is TGCGCCAGCAGCTTGGTTGGGGGCATGGGTCTCACCGGGGAGCTGTTTTTT.

The chain links TRBV7-8 to TRBJ1-6, with D tentatively TRBD1 (5 bases). Trimming left V 4 bases short and J 8 bases short, with 21 bases between. The CDR3 has 17 amino acids. Germline V gene sequence: CDR1 SGHVS, CDR2 FQNEAQ. The CDR3 spells CASSSSRLLGGYSPLHF. The CDR3 DNA is TGTGCCAGCAGCTCTAGTCGGCTTCTGGGGGGTTATTCACCCCTCCACTTT.

This chain uses TRBV6-6 with TRBJ1-2; TRBD1 agrees at 8 bases. Germline lookup yields CDR1 MNHNY and CDR2 SVGAGI (reference sequence). The CDR3 runs 15 residues. Trimming cost V 3 bases and J 4 bases; bases outside gene matches: 7. In DNA, the CDR3 is TGTGCCAGCAGTTATTCCCTCGACAGGGGCTATGGCTACACCTTC. Protein sequence: CASSYSLDRGYGYTF.

The V and J genes are TRBV10-1 and TRBJ2-2; 7 nucleotides match TRBD1. Per the germline V gene, CDR1 is WNHNN and CDR2 is SYGVQD (reference sequence). J lost 5 bases, V lost 5 bases, and 5 bases had no gene match. CDR3 length: 14 residues. The CDR3 reads CASSLTTGTGELFF. As DNA, the CDR3 is TGCGCCAGCAGTCTTACGACAGGGACCGGGGAGCTGTTTTTT.

The chain combines TRBV6-5 with TRBJ2-2; 9 bases match TRBD1. The CDR3 has 15 amino acids. V dropped 7 bases and J dropped 5; count of bases not matched to a gene: 8. Germline V gives CDR1 MNHEY, CDR2 SVGAGI. CDR3 protein: CASNPGQGQTGELFF. CDR3 nucleotide sequence: TGTGCCAGCAACCCGGGACAGGGACAGACCGGGGAGCTGTTTTTT.

The chain carries TRBV29-1 and TRBJ2-6; the D is unclear. The CDR3 contains 13 residues. The V gene lost 6 bases and the J gene lost 0 bases, with 6 bases spanning the gap. The germline gives CDR1 SQVTM, CDR2 ANQGSEA. CDR3 nucleotide sequence: TGCAGCGTATGGAGCTCTGGGGCCAACGTCCTGACTTTC. This translates into CSVWSSGANVLTF.

This chain uses TRBV28 with TRBJ1-1; 8 nucleotides line up with TRBD1. This CDR3 has 15 residues. The germline CDR1 and CDR2 sequences are MDHEN and SYDVKM. After removal of 6 bases from V and 10 bases from J, the junction contained 16 bases not matched to a gene. The CDR3 spells CASSAGGGQARRAFF. Written as DNA, the CDR3 is TGTGCCAGCAGCGCGGGGGGGGGACAGGCTAGGCGAGCTTTCTTT.

The V call is TRBV4-1, the J call TRBJ1-6; no firm D call. V was cut by 0 bases and J by 0 bases, with 12 bases left in between. CDR1 MGHRA and CDR2 YSYEKL come from the germline V gene. This CDR3 contains 18 residues. The CDR3 here is CASSQDERGSSYNSPLHF. CDR3 coding DNA: TGCGCCAGCAGCCAAGACGAGCGCGGCAGCTCCTATAATTCACCCCTCCACTTT.

The V and J genes are TRBV6-2 or TRBV6-3 and TRBJ1-2; TRBD1 matches at 10 bases. The CDR3 covers 15 residues. The germline CDR1 and CDR2 sequences are MNHEY and SVGEGT. Losses at the gene ends were 4 bases for V and 3 bases for J; bases not matched to a gene: 5. Written as DNA, the CDR3 is TGTGCCAGCAGTTCGCGACAGGGGGCACACTATGGCTACACCTTC. Amino acid sequence: CASSSRQGAHYGYTF.

This clone was counted at least ten times. The chain is built from TRBV27 and TRBJ2-1; 8 bases are shared with TRBD2. From germline, CDR1 is MNHEY and CDR2 SMNVEV (reference sequence). The CDR3 extends over 15 amino acids. Losses at the gene ends were 0 bases for V and 3 bases for J; bases not matched to a gene: 1. The CDR3 loop is CASSLSAGGYNEQFF. The CDR3 bases are TGTGCCAGCAGTTTATCTGCGGGGGGCTACAATGAGCAGTTCTTC.

The chain joins TRBV30 to TRBJ1-1, with D unresolved. The germline V gene has CDR1 GTSNPN and CDR2 SVGIG (reference sequence). Trimming removed 0 bases from V and 4 bases from J, with 12 bases in between. This CDR3 spans 14 amino acids. CDR3 bases: TGTGCCTGGAGTGTCATCAGTGGGAGCACTGAAGCTTTCTTT. Amino acids: CAWSVISGSTEAFF.

J is TRBJ2-7 and V is TRBV30, with D possibly TRBD2 on 5 matching bases. CDR1 GTSNPN and CDR2 SVGIG come from the germline V gene (reference sequence). Deletions cut 2 bases from V and 0 bases from J, with 14 bases between. CDR3 length: 15 amino acids. CDR3 protein: CAWSRLGESSYEQYF. CDR3 nucleotides: TGTGCCTGGAGTAGGCTTGGGGAGAGCTCCTACGAGCAGTACTTC.

This chain links TRBV14 with TRBJ2-2; D is perhaps TRBD2 (5 bases). The CDR3 has 16 residues. Germline V CDR1 and CDR2: SGHDN, FVKESK. V was pared by 4 bases and J by 1 base, with 13 bases between. CDR3 protein: CASSPLGNLNTGELFF. The DNA of the CDR3 is TGTGCCAGCAGCCCCCTCGGGAACCTGAACACCGGGGAGCTGTTTTTT. Based on the CDR3 plus reference TRBV14 and TRBJ2-2, the full variable domain is EAGVTQFPSHSVIEKGQTVTLRCDPISGHDNLYWYRRVMGKEIKFLLHFVKESKQDESGMPNNRFLAERTGGTYSTLKVQPAELEDSGVYFCASSPLGNLNTGELFFGEGSRLTVL.

The sample holds one count of this clone. This chain joins TRBV5-1 and TRBJ2-5, with TRBD2 identical over 8 bases. After removal of 4 bases from V and 1 base from J, the junction contained 6 bases not matched to a gene. From germline, CDR1 is SGHRS and CDR2 YFSETQ. This CDR3 contains 15 residues. The CDR3 coding sequence is TGCGCCAGCAGCCTTAGCGGGGTGCGCCAAGAGACCCAGTACTTC. This gives the protein CASSLSGVRQETQYF.

The chain employs TRBV21-1 and TRBJ2-3; the table's TRBD2 call for D was not verified on the DNA. TRBV21-1 counts as a pseudogene. The CDR3 has 15 residues. CDR3 nucleotides: TGTGCCCGCAAAGAAGGTAGCGGGAGGACAGATACGCAGTATTTT. This translates into CARKEGSGRTDTQYF.

The chain has TRBV7-2 and TRBJ2-7; 7 bases align to TRBD1. Germline assignment: CDR1 SGHTA and CDR2 FQGNSA. The CDR3 is 16 amino acids. V was pared by 3 bases and J by 0 bases, with 8 bases of the junction left unmatched. Here the CDR3 reads CASSFAPGQNSYEQYF. The CDR3 coding sequence is TGTGCCAGCAGCTTTGCACCGGGACAGAACTCCTACGAGCAGTACTTC.